Listed here are 29 T cell receptor beta chains from one sample, sequenced in a study of neoadjuvant nivolumab and ipilimumab in lung cancer. The assay was immunoSEQ multiplex PCR, and TCRdb's table has in-frame clones only and misses some. The table has 40,000 to 55,000 clones, roughly 89% seen once; the top ten hold about 4%. The sequenced sample was blood, obtained before neoadjuvant nivolumab, alone or with ipilimumab. These receptor sequences come from an adult with non-small cell lung cancer. Some clones in this sample may be carry-over from other donors' samples.

The CDR3 reads CASSPGQKLNEQYF. CDR3 in DNA: TGTGCCAGCAGCCCGGGACAGAAACTCAACGAGCAGTACTTC. V usage is TRBV7-9 and J usage is TRBJ2-7; 7 bases map to TRBD1. Germline values: CDR1 SEHNR, CDR2 FQNEAQ (reference sequence). Unmatched junction bases numbered 9, after V lost 5 bases and J lost 5 bases. CDR3 length: 14 amino acids.

The V call is TRBV4-3, the J call TRBJ2-7, with TRBD1 identical over 7 bases. The V segment lost 1 base and the J segment 2 bases; nucleotides outside the gene matches: 2. Germline CDR1 is LGHNA and CDR2 is YSLEER. The CDR3 is 14 residues long. Here the CDR3 reads CASSQGQGAYEQYF. In DNA form, the CDR3 reads TGCGCCAGCAGCCAAGGACAGGGCGCCTACGAGCAGTACTTC.

This chain uses TRBV5-1 with TRBJ1-5, with D unclear. Germline values: CDR1 SGHRS, CDR2 YFSETQ. The CDR3 consists of 13 residues. V shed 3 bases and J shed 5 bases, with 9 bases lying between them. The CDR3 DNA is TGCGCCAGCAGCTGGGAGGGCGATCAGCCCCAGCATTTT. This translates into CASSWEGDQPQHF. Supplemented by reference TRBV5-1 and TRBJ1-5, the full variable domain reads KAGVTQTPRYLIKTRGQQVTLSCSPISGHRSVSWYQQTPGQGLQFLFEYFSETQRNKGNFPGRFSGRQFSNSRSEMNVSTLELGDSALYLCASSWEGDQPQHFGDGTRLSIL.

This chain uses TRBV5-1 with TRBJ2-1, with D unresolved. The V gene lost 6 bases and the J gene lost 4 bases, with 11 bases spanning the gap. Per germline, CDR1 SGHRS and CDR2 YFSETQ. The CDR3 loop spans 13 amino acids. The CDR3 DNA reads TGCGCCAGCACTCATACCAATTACAATGAGCAGTTCTTC. Amino acid sequence: CASTHTNYNEQFF.

This chain connects TRBV2 to TRBJ2-1; TRBD1 is a possible D gene (5 bases). Germline CDR1 is SNHLY and CDR2 is FYNNEI. CDR3 length: 13 residues. V lost 5 bases and J 10 bases, leaving 15 bases between the germline ends. The CDR3: CASSKTGATEQFF. The CDR3 DNA sequence: TGTGCCAGCAGTAAAACAGGAGCTACCGAGCAGTTCTTC. The whole variable domain, filled in from reference TRBV2 and TRBJ2-1, reads EPEVTQTPSHQVTQMGQEVILRCVPISNHLYFYWYRQILGQKVEFLVSFYNNEISEKSEIFDDQFSVERPDGSNFTLKIRSTKLEDSAMYFCASSKTGATEQFFGPGTRLTVL.

The rearrangement links TRBV19 to TRBJ2-7; D gene ambiguous. This CDR3 has 14 amino acids. Per the germline V gene, CDR1 is LNHDA and CDR2 is SQIVND (reference sequence). Trimming took 5 bases from V and 3 from J, leaving 14 bases between them. CDR3 in amino acids: CASSSLRQSYEQYF. CDR3 sequence (DNA): TGTGCCAGTAGTTCACTTCGGCAGAGCTACGAGCAGTACTTC.

V gene TRBV5-4 combines with J gene TRBJ2-5; 12 bases align to TRBD1. The germline CDR1 and CDR2 sequences are SGHNT and YYREEE (reference sequence). The CDR3 has 14 amino acids. The junction had 3 bases not matched to a gene; V was cut back by 4 bases and J by 5 bases. The DNA for the CDR3 is TGTGCCAGCAGCCAGGGACAGGGGGCTGAGACCCAGTACTTC. Its protein is CASSQGQGAETQYF.

The genes are TRBV5-1 and TRBJ1-1; D uncertain. The germline V gene encodes CDR1 SGHRS and CDR2 YFSETQ. CDR3 length: 11 residues. The V and J ends lost 5 bases and 6 bases respectively, with 8 bases between them. The CDR3 coding sequence is TGCGCCAGCAGGGAGACGGCTGAAGCTTTCTTT. This encodes CASRETAEAFF. Full variable domain (missing parts from reference TRBV5-1 and TRBJ1-1): KAGVTQTPRYLIKTRGQQVTLSCSPISGHRSVSWYQQTPGQGLQFLFEYFSETQRNKGNFPGRFSGRQFSNSRSEMNVSTLELGDSALYLCASRETAEAFFGQGTRLTVV.

In its sample, this clone was seen once. The rearrangement uses TRBV6-5 and TRBJ2-4; 10 bases fit TRBD2. CDR1 MNHEY and CDR2 SVGAGI come from the germline V gene. The trim removed 6 bases at V and 6 bases at J, leaving 8 bases unmatched. CDR3 size: 15 residues. The CDR3 DNA is TGTGCCAGCAGGGCCGAGTTAGCGGGAGGAAACATTCAGTACTTC. Its protein is CASRAELAGGNIQYF.

This clone is a singleton in its sample. The V call is TRBV7-9, the J call TRBJ1-4; D unresolved. The germline V and J ends were trimmed by 7 bases and 3 bases, with 12 bases remaining between them. The CDR3 contains 14 residues. Looked up from germline, CDR1 is SEHNR and CDR2 is FQNEAQ (reference sequence). The CDR3 loop is CASTPPAPNEKLFF. The DNA of the CDR3 is TGTGCCAGCACCCCCCCGGCCCCTAATGAAAAACTGTTTTTT. Full variable domain (outside the CDR3, taken from reference TRBV7-9 and TRBJ1-4): DTGVSQNPRHKITKRGQNVTFRCDPISEHNRLYWYRQTLGQGPEFLTYFQNEAQLEKSRLLSDRFSAERPKGSFSTLEIQRTEQGDSAMYLCASTPPAPNEKLFFGSGTQLSVL.

J is TRBJ2-5 and V is TRBV6-1, with D perhaps matching TRBD1 (6 bases). The CDR3 totals 13 residues. V was pared by 7 bases and J by 5 bases, with 14 bases between. Germline V gene sequence: CDR1 MNHNS, CDR2 SASEGT. CDR3 nucleotides: TGTGCCAGCATCCAGGGGCTGGAGGAGACCCAGTACTTC. Encoded protein: CASIQGLEETQYF.

V usage is TRBV6-5 and J usage is TRBJ1-1; D call uncertain. The germline V gene encodes CDR1 MNHEY and CDR2 SVGAGI. V lost 4 bases and J 3 bases, leaving 12 bases between the germline ends. This CDR3 is built from 14 residues. Here the CDR3 DNA reads TGTGCCAGCAGTTCCCCGGGTATGGACACTGAAGCTTTCTTT. This codes for CASSSPGMDTEAFF.

V usage is TRBV7-2 and J usage is TRBJ2-1; 9 bases match TRBD2. V was pared by 8 bases and J by 2 bases, with 16 bases of the junction left unmatched. This CDR3 is 18 amino acids long. Germline CDR1 is SGHTA and CDR2 is FQGNSA. The CDR3 coding sequence is TGTGCCAGCGGATCGGGGACTAGCCCCACTGAGGCCTACAATGAGCAGTTCTTC. Translated, it gives CASGSGTSPTEAYNEQFF.

V gene TRBV30 combines with J gene TRBJ1-1, with D possibly matching TRBD1 (6 bases). The CDR3 is 13 residues long. Germline V gives CDR1 GTSNPN, CDR2 SVGIG (reference sequence). Trimming cost V 1 base and J 11 bases, with 17 bases left between them. The CDR3: CAWSASGGLGAFF. The CDR3 nucleotides are TGTGCCTGGAGTGCCTCGGGGGGGCTGGGGGCTTTCTTT.

The rearrangement joins TRBV7-9 to TRBJ2-3; 7 nucleotides line up with TRBD2. Germline CDR1 is SEHNR and CDR2 is FQNEAQ (reference sequence). V shed 1 base, J shed 0 bases, and the junction held 4 bases outside the gene matches. The CDR3 runs to 16 residues. The CDR3 spells CASSLGPSGSTDTQYF. CDR3 sequence (DNA): TGTGCCAGCAGCTTAGGGCCTAGCGGTAGCACAGATACGCAGTATTTT.

The chain employs TRBV7-2 and TRBJ2-7; TRBD1 matches 7 bases. Germline lookup yields CDR1 SGHTA and CDR2 FQGNSA. The CDR3 is 13 residues long. Trimming removed 1 base from V and 7 bases from J; junction bases left unmatched: 4. The CDR3: CASSLGQGLEQYF. In DNA form, the CDR3 reads TGTGCCAGCAGCTTAGGACAGGGATTGGAGCAGTACTTC.

The V gene is TRBV5-4, the J gene TRBJ2-5; TRBD2 matches at 10 bases. Losses at the gene ends were 5 bases for V and 7 bases for J; bases not matched to a gene: 8. Germline values: CDR1 SGHNT, CDR2 YYREEE (reference sequence). This CDR3 contains 14 residues. DNA for the CDR3: TGTGCCAGCAGTTACGGACTAGCGGAGAGGACCCAGTACTTC. This encodes CASSYGLAERTQYF.

This rearrangement joins TRBV7-8 to TRBJ2-7; D gene unclear. Trimming shortened V by 5 bases and J by 3 bases, and 14 bases separated the two germline ends. Germline V gene lookup returns CDR1 SGHVS and CDR2 FQNEAQ. The CDR3 has 14 residues. CDR3: CASSHPVSNYEQYF. The CDR3 bases are TGTGCCAGCAGCCACCCGGTATCAAACTACGAGCAGTACTTC.

This chain connects TRBV18 to TRBJ1-4; 7 nucleotides align to TRBD1. J lost 4 bases, V lost 2 bases, and 4 bases had no gene match. The CDR3 extends over 15 amino acids. Per germline, CDR1 KGHSH and CDR2 LQKENI. This chain's CDR3 is CASSPGGQDNEKLFF. CDR3 bases: TGTGCCAGCTCACCAGGTGGACAGGATAATGAAAAACTGTTTTTT.

The chain employs TRBV27 and TRBJ2-7; 7 bases map to TRBD2. The CDR3 spans 14 residues. Germline CDR1 reads MNHEY; CDR2 reads SMNVEV (reference sequence). With 3 bases clipped from V and 5 bases from J, the junction kept 7 bases outside the gene matches. The CDR3 coding sequence is TGTGCCAGCAGTTTCCAGCGGGATATCAACGAGCAGTACTTC. Translated: CASSFQRDINEQYF.

The CDR3 bases are TGCGCCAGCAGCCCTTATACGGACTATGGCTACACCTTC. Amino acids: CASSPYTDYGYTF. The chain has TRBV5-1 and TRBJ1-2, with unresolved D. The CDR3 length is 13 residues. The germline V gene encodes CDR1 SGHRS and CDR2 YFSETQ. The V end lost 4 bases, the J end lost 3 bases, and 10 bases lay between the germline ends. Drawing the rest from reference TRBV5-1 and TRBJ1-2, the complete variable domain is KAGVTQTPRYLIKTRGQQVTLSCSPISGHRSVSWYQQTPGQGLQFLFEYFSETQRNKGNFPGRFSGRQFSNSRSEMNVSTLELGDSALYLCASSPYTDYGYTFGSGTRLTVV.

The V gene is TRBV19, the J gene TRBJ2-7; unclear D gene. The V end lost 5 bases, the J end lost 2 bases, and 10 bases lay between the germline ends. The length of the CDR3 is 13 residues. CDR1 LNHDA and CDR2 SQIVND come from the germline V gene (reference sequence). The CDR3 here is CASSLRLTYEQYF. The CDR3 region has the DNA TGTGCCAGTAGTCTCCGCCTTACCTACGAGCAGTACTTC.

V gene TRBV2 combines with J gene TRBJ1-4; D unclear. Trimming shortened V by 7 bases and J by 0 bases, and 9 bases separated the two germline ends. Germline loops: CDR1 SNHLY, CDR2 FYNNEI. CDR3 length: 14 amino acids. DNA of the CDR3: TGTGCCAGCAATAGGGAAGCAACTAATGAAAAACTGTTTTTT. Protein sequence: CASNREATNEKLFF.

The CDR3 spells CASSSTRTSQGTQYF. For the CDR3, the DNA is TGTGCCAGCAGCTCAACAAGGACTAGCCAGGGTACGCAGTATTTT. The genes are TRBV7-8 and TRBJ2-3; 8 bases agree with TRBD2. Trimming took 4 bases from V and 8 from J; bases not matched to a gene: 11. This CDR3 spans 15 amino acids. CDR1 and CDR2 from the germline V gene are SGHVS and FQNEAQ.

J is TRBJ2-7 and V is TRBV5-1; D is tentatively TRBD1 or TRBD2 (5 bases each). The CDR3 is 13 residues long. The V end was cut by 3 bases, the J end by 6 bases, with 13 bases between. Germline CDR1 SGHRS, CDR2 YFSETQ. The CDR3 loop is CASSSPGSVEQYF. In DNA, the CDR3 is TGCGCCAGCAGCTCCCCAGGGAGTGTCGAGCAGTACTTC.

In regard to this clone: One end of the junction varies from germline; a read error may be responsible. CDR3 coding DNA: TGCAGTGCTAGAGATGGGCCAAGAAAAGACTTC. Residues: CSARDGPRKDF. V usage is TRBV20-1 and J usage is TRBJ2-5; D unresolved. Germline values: CDR1 DFQATT, CDR2 SNEGSKA (reference sequence). This CDR3 has 11 amino acids.

V and J are TRBV5-1 and TRBJ2-3, with D perhaps matching TRBD2 (6 bases). Trimming pared 0 bases from V and 5 bases from J, leaving 16 bases between. The CDR3 is made up of 16 amino acids. The germline gives CDR1 SGHRS, CDR2 YFSETQ. As DNA, the CDR3 is TGCGCCAGCAGCTTGGCCCCGGGGAGGCGGGAAGATACGCAGTATTTT. This gives the protein CASSLAPGRREDTQYF.

This clone came up once. The gene calls are TRBV2 and TRBJ1-1, with TRBD1 as a possible D gene (5 bases). The V end lost 6 bases, the J end lost 1 base, and 6 bases lay between the germline ends. CDR3 length equals 12 residues. Germline CDR1 and CDR2: SNHLY and FYNNEI. The CDR3 region is CASSQGNTEAFF. The CDR3 DNA follows: TGTGCCAGCAGCCAGGGGAACACTGAAGCTTTCTTT.

V usage is TRBV7-9 and J usage is TRBJ2-7; D possibly corresponds to TRBD1 (5 bases). Per the germline V gene, CDR1 is SEHNR and CDR2 is FQNEAQ (reference sequence). The CDR3 spans 15 residues. Trimming shortened V by 5 bases and J by 0 bases, and 14 bases separated the two germline ends. The CDR3 nucleotides are TGTGCCAGCAGCCCAGACAGATTTTACTCCTACGAGCAGTACTTC. Residues: CASSPDRFYSYEQYF.